The present T cell receptor beta chain was sequenced within a study of blood T cell repertoires in COVID-19. Across the study: Both acute and convalescent COVID-19 samples were obtained from the United States, Italy and Spain. Sample material is recorded as cDNA or gDNA derived from T cells, B-cell-depleted T cells, or PBMCs.

Assay used: immunoSEQ multiplex PCR; TCRdb lists only in-frame clones, some missing. Of about 46,000 clones listed, approximately 86% are singletons. CDR3 size: 16 residues. J was trimmed by 6 bases and V by 3 bases; bases with no gene match: 9. From germline, CDR1 is LNHDA and CDR2 SQIVND (reference sequence). This clonotype was sampled from a man aged 80 or over with active COVID-19. The sequenced sample consisted of peripheral blood. The chain recombines TRBV19 with TRBJ2-2, with TRBD1 identical over 8 bases. The CDR3 DNA sequence: TGTGCCAGTAGTATGAATCAGGGGGCCGGGGCCGGGGAGCTGTTTTTT. It specifies CASSMNQGAGAGELFF.